The present entry profiles one TCR beta chain with its context. Its specificity is not known. V shed 5 bases and J 3 bases; nucleotides not matched to a gene: 18. CDR1 is MDHEN and CDR2 is SYDVKM in the germline V gene. CDR3 length: 18 residues. The data originate from a study of T cells after yellow fever vaccination. Points from the study as a whole: Most clones from primary vaccination resurfaced after the booster (96% CD4, 88% CD8). Some clonotypes were seen in both the CD4 and the CD8 compartments. These made up a small share and likely arose from convergent recombination. Abundant contaminating clonotypes from the bulk population could appear in FACS-sorted repertoires.

Researchers made TCR cDNA using 5'RACE template switching, and this step added a universal primer site and UMIs. TCRdb reanalysed the 5' RACE reads using MiXCR and keeps one entry per CDR3 protein. Among about 370,000 distinct CDR3 sequences listed, roughly 12% were seen once. The sequence derives from a man younger than 30 who received the YFV17D yellow fever vaccine. This specimen was PBMCs, taken on the day of the first yellow fever vaccination. V gene TRBV28 combines with J gene TRBJ1-2; 7 bases agree with TRBD1. For the CDR3, the DNA is TGTGCCAGCAGTCCCCCCTGGACAGGACAAGAAGTAGACTATGGCTACACCTTC. Translation gives CASSPPWTGQEVDYGYTF.